This T cell receptor beta chain was captured by sequencing in a study of T cells in Graves' hyperthyroidism and ophthalmopathy. Study-wide points: Blood also showed most of the thyroid clonotypes that were expanded above 0.001.

Those patients with uncontrolled infection, other autoimmune disease, pregnancy or lactation were excluded. PBMCs were collected from an approximately 9.5 ml volume of fresh peripheral blood. Ten or more counts support this clonotype. The antigen remains undetermined. Amplified TCR beta CDR3 regions derived from RNA transcripts. Using the HTBI primer set, a first-round RT-PCR was run on the TCR CDR3. TCRdb re-called the multiplex PCR reads through MiXCR, storing one row per CDR3 protein. Among roughly 700,000 distinct CDR3 sequences listed, 13% to 15% were seen once. The germline V and J ends were trimmed by 6 bases and 1 base, with 12 bases remaining between them. Germline values: CDR1 SGHTA, CDR2 FQGNSA. The CDR3 covers 15 residues.

This sequence joins TRBV7-2 and TRBJ2-2, with D perhaps matching TRBD1 (6 bases). This receptor was identified in a woman between 18 and 29 years old with Graves' hyperthyroidism. The specimen was blood. CDR3 bases: TGTGCCAGCAGTTCGACAGGTTGGAACACCGGGGAGCTGTTTTTT. Translating it yields CASSSTGWNTGELFF.